This T cell receptor (beta chain) was found in a study of tumor-infiltrating lymphocytes in primary liver carcinoma. Study-level results: Overlap between tumor regions exceeded overlap of tumor with adjacent tissue or blood.

The input was 500 ng total RNA; TCR beta cDNA was made from it with a constant-region primer. What produced the TCR beta libraries was three nested multiplex PCR rounds using slightly modified ARM-PCR. PCR rounds one and two used TRBV1-TRBV30 forward primers with a C-beta reverse primer for approximately 10 cycles each. TCRdb called the multiplex PCR reads again in MiXCR, with one record for every CDR3 protein. The table records almost 200,000 distinct CDR3 sequences, about two thirds of them present only once. CDR1 and CDR2 (germline): SEHNR, FQNEAQ (reference sequence). This CDR3 is 12 amino acids long. V was cut by 5 bases and J by 15 bases, with 17 bases left in between. RNA isolated from unsorted whole blood supplied the blood RNA, with germline DNA also extracted. About this clonotype: Antigen specificity is unknown.

The chain recombines TRBV7-9 with TRBJ2-1, with D possibly TRBD2 on 5 matching bases. The origin of this receptor is a woman aged 60-70 years with primary liver carcinoma and hepatitis B virus infection. Sequenced material: peripheral blood. Written as DNA, the CDR3 is TGTGCCAGCAGCCCAGCCAGCAGGAGGTCGTTCTTC. Encoded protein: CASSPASRRSFF.